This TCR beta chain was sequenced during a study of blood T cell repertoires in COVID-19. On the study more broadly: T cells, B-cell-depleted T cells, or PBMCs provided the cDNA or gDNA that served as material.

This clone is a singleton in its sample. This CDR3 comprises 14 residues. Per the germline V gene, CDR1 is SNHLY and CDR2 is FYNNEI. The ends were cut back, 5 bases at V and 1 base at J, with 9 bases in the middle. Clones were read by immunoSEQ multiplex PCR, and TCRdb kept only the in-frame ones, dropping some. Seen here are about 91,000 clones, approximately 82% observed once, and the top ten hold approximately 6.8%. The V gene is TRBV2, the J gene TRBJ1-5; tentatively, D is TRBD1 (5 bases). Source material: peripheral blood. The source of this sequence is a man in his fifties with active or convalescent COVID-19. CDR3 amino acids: CASSMTESNQPQHF. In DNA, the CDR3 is TGTGCCAGCAGTATGACAGAGAGCAATCAGCCCCAGCATTTT.